The count of the clone carrying this T cell receptor (beta chain) is one. What it binds is unknown. The germline V and J ends were trimmed by 7 bases and 8 bases, with 11 bases remaining between them. CDR1 is SEHNR, CDR2 FQNEAQ, per germline (reference sequence). The CDR3 is 12 amino acids. This sample stems from a study of cytomegalovirus exposure and HLA in healthy donors. Study results and caveats: A missense variant in DCLRE1C was later tied to TCR beta V- and J-gene trimming.

The PCR used 60 Vbeta and 13 Jbeta primers. Original analysis: Around 83 million unique TCR beta chains, roughly 11 million shared, were counted in a later analysis. Sequencing used immunoSEQ multiplex PCR; TCRdb keeps in-frame clones, though not all of them. That table is the source of V, J and clone size, and D and trimming were worked out from the DNA. The sample includes about 72,000 clones, approximately 82% of them seen just once. This receptor was taken from a man between 18 and 29 years old in good health and CMV-seronegative. The chain combines TRBV7-9 with TRBJ1-4; no clear D. Sample: PBMCs. The CDR3 nucleotides read TGTGCCAGCACCGGCGGAGAAGAAAAACTGTTTTTT. Translation: CASTGGEEKLFF.